Listed below are T cell receptor beta chains from one sample, sequenced in a study of CD8+ T cells in alopecia areata. TCRdb keeps only in-frame clones here, not all; method: immunoSEQ multiplex PCR. Among around 190,000 clones, 64% were seen once, and the ten largest hold roughly 1.3%. The sequences come from CD4+ T cells sorted from blood, collected around week 50, from a patient treated with tofacitinib. These receptors all come from a human donor with alopecia areata. CDR3s include the opening cysteine and the closing phenylalanine or tryptophan. The order of the fields is D gene, J gene, V gene, clone size, CDR3 DNA, CDR3 protein. A D gene is named only where the DNA matches it firmly. Some rows have no size entry. The others give once, few or many, or a class for an expanded clone.

>.|TRBJ1-1|TRBV27|.
TGTGCCAGCAGTACCCCGACAGGTTTAAGTTCTGAAGCTTTCTTT
CASSTPTGLSSEAFF
>.|TRBJ1-4|TRBV2|.
TGTGCCAGCAGGGAGAGGACAGCTGGAAAACTGTTTTTT
CASRERTAGKLFF
>TRBD2|TRBJ2-7|TRBV7-9|.
TGTGCCAGCAGGTCCGCCGGGACTACCTCCTACGAGCAGTACTTC
CASRSAGTTSYEQYF
>.|TRBJ2-7|TRBV7-2|.
TGTGCCAGCAGGGACAGTGGCTCCTACGAGCAGTACTTC
CASRDSGSYEQYF
>.|TRBJ1-2|TRBV29-1|.
TGCAGCGTTGAAAGGGTCGACGGTTATGGCTACACCTTC
CSVERVDGYGYTF
>TRBD1|TRBJ2-6|TRBV9|.
TGTGCCAGCAGCGACCCGGGACAGAGGGTACTCTCTGGGGCCAACGTCCTGACTTTC
CASSDPGQRVLSGANVLTF
>TRBD2|TRBJ2-7|TRBV9|.
TGTGCCAGCAGCGTAGCGACTAGCGGGTTCTACGAGCAGTACTTC
CASSVATSGFYEQYF
>TRBD2|TRBJ2-7|TRBV6-5|few
TGTGCCAGCAGCCGGGGAGGGTCCGAGCAGTACTTC
CASSRGGSEQYF
>TRBD1|TRBJ1-2|TRBV6-5|few
TGTGCCAGCAGTTATGGAAGACAGGGAGGTGTGTATGGCTACACCTTC
CASSYGRQGGVYGYTF
>TRBD1|TRBJ2-1|TRBV29-1|.
TGCAGCGTTGGACAGGGTTCCTACAATGAGCAGTTCTTC
CSVGQGSYNEQFF
>.|TRBJ2-7|TRBV6-1|few
TGTGCCAGCAGTGAAAGGGACGGACTTTTGAATGAGCAGTACTTC
CASSERDGLLNEQYF
>.|TRBJ2-5|TRBV27|.
TGTGCCAGCAGTTTATCCACCCCGGAGGGGGCGGAAGAGACCCAGTACTTC
CASSLSTPEGAEETQYF
>TRBD2|TRBJ2-3|TRBV5-6|.
TGTGCCAGCAGCCATCGCGGGACTAGCGGGGGACACACAGATACGCAGTATTTT
CASSHRGTSGGHTDTQYF
>TRBD1|TRBJ1-1|TRBV29-1|.
TGCAGCGCCGGGCAGGGGGCCATTGGAGCTTTCTTT
CSAGQGAIGAFF
>.|TRBJ1-3|TRBV30|few
TGTGCCTGGGGCCTGGGGAGCTTCTCTGGAAACACCATATATTTT
CAWGLGSFSGNTIYF
>.|TRBJ2-3|TRBV7-3|once
TGTGCCAGCAGCTTAGACTCGACAGATACGCAGTATTTT
CASSLDSTDTQYF
>TRBD1|TRBJ2-3|TRBV11-2|once
TGTGCCAGCAGTTCGACGGGACAGATTAGTAGCACAGATACGCAGTATTTT
CASSSTGQISSTDTQYF
>.|TRBJ1-6|TRBV14|few
TGTGCCAGCAACACCGCAGGGAGCTCACCCCTCCACTTT
CASNTAGSSPLHF
>.|TRBJ1-2|TRBV29-1|.
TGCAGCGTTGAACAGGGAAATGGCTACACCTTC
CSVEQGNGYTF
>.|TRBJ2-3|TRBV30|.
TGTGCCTGGAGTGTATCACGGGCACTGGGGCCCACAGATACGCAGTATTTT
CAWSVSRALGPTDTQYF